Below are 12 T cell receptor beta chains sequenced from a single sample in a study of blood T cell repertoires in COVID-19. Produced via immunoSEQ multiplex PCR; TCRdb's table is partial and in-frame only. The table has around 150,000 clones, roughly 83% seen once; the top ten hold 9.1%. The source material was peripheral blood. The receptors were gathered from a woman older than 75 with active or convalescent COVID-19.

The V gene is TRBV5-1, the J gene TRBJ2-5, with 8 bases that match TRBD1. Germline V CDR1 and CDR2: SGHRS, YFSETQ. With 4 bases clipped from V and 5 bases from J, the junction kept 4 bases outside the gene matches. There are 13 residues in the CDR3. The CDR3 sequence is CASSQDRAETQYF. The CDR3 DNA follows: TGCGCCAGCAGCCAGGACAGGGCGGAGACCCAGTACTTC.

The rearrangement uses TRBV4-2 and TRBJ2-3; the D is unclear. The V and J ends lost 0 bases and 1 base respectively, with 8 bases between them. Germline loops: CDR1 LGHNA, CDR2 YNFKEQ. This CDR3 comprises 15 residues. The DNA for the CDR3 is TGTGCCAGCAGCCAAGAATATTTCGGCACAGATACGCAGTATTTT. Translating it yields CASSQEYFGTDTQYF.

The chain uses TRBV12-3 or TRBV12-4 and TRBJ1-2; D might be TRBD1 (5 bases). Trimming took off 2 bases at V and 7 bases at J, with 11 bases between the two ends. The length of the CDR3 is 13 residues. The CDR3 is CASSLRQGIGYTF. In DNA form, the CDR3 reads TGTGCCAGCAGTTTAAGGCAGGGAATTGGCTACACCTTC.

This chain connects TRBV6-2 or TRBV6-3 to TRBJ1-5; D unclear. CDR3 length equals 17 residues. The V end was cut by 0 bases, the J end by 6 bases, with 18 bases between. The germline V gene has CDR1 MNHEY and CDR2 SVGEGT. Here the CDR3 DNA reads TGTGCCAGCAGTTACTCGACGCGGCGGCCTCCGGGTCAGCCCCAGCATTTT. Translation: CASSYSTRRPPGQPQHF.

The chain joins TRBV7-8 to TRBJ1-5; D is perhaps TRBD1 (6 bases). Between the trimmed V and J ends, which lost 5 bases and 10 bases, there was a span of 21 bases. Germline loops: CDR1 SGHVS, CDR2 FQNEAQ. The CDR3 has 15 amino acids. CDR3 coding DNA: TGTGCCAGCAGCCCGGCAGCCGGACAGAATCTCCCCCAGCATTTT. It codes for CASSPAAGQNLPQHF.

The rearrangement joins TRBV5-3 to TRBJ2-7; 8 bases line up with TRBD2. TRBV5-3 is an open reading frame whose function is uncertain. The CDR3 is made up of 14 amino acids. Germline trimming cut 3 bases from V and 6 bases from J; bases unmatched to any gene: 8. The CDR3 nucleotides read TGTGCCAGAAGCTGCGGGGGGCCGGTGGGCGAGCAGTACTTC. Residues: CARSCGGPVGEQYF.

The rearrangement links TRBV7-2 to TRBJ1-5; possibly TRBD1 for D (6 bases). The CDR3 runs to 15 residues. Germline V lookup: CDR1 SGHTA, CDR2 FQGNSA. V lost 5 bases and J 3 bases, leaving 14 bases between the germline ends. The CDR3 DNA sequence: TGTGCCAGCAGCCCTGAGGGGGGGGCCAATCAGCCCCAGCATTTT. Protein: CASSPEGGANQPQHF.

The chain has TRBV10-3 and TRBJ2-3; a weak D match, TRBD1 (6 bases). The V gene's germline CDR1 is ENHRY and CDR2 SYGVKD. With 7 bases removed from V and 2 bases from J, the gap between germline ends came to 10 bases. The CDR3 is 13 amino acids. CDR3 coding DNA: TGTGCCATCAAAGGGGGAATCACAGATACGCAGTATTTT. This encodes CAIKGGITDTQYF.

The rearrangement links TRBV7-2 to TRBJ2-1; possible D gene TRBD1, 6 bases. Trimming took off 5 bases at V and 3 bases at J, with 14 bases between the two ends. The CDR3 length is 15 residues. The germline gives CDR1 SGHTA, CDR2 FQGNSA. The CDR3 DNA reads as TGTGCCAGCAGCCGTAAAGCGGACAGCTACAATGAGCAGTTCTTC. It specifies CASSRKADSYNEQFF.

The chain couples TRBV5-1 to TRBJ1-1, with D perhaps matching TRBD1 (5 bases). V was trimmed by 0 bases and J by 0 bases, leaving 12 bases between them. CDR3 length equals 16 residues. In germline, CDR1 is SGHRS, CDR2 YFSETQ. The DNA of the CDR3 is TGCGCCAGCAGCTTGGCGGTGGGGGGTTTGAACACTGAAGCTTTCTTT. It specifies CASSLAVGGLNTEAFF.

The chain uses TRBV6-5 and TRBJ1-2; 7 bases match TRBD1. The V gene end was trimmed by 5 bases and the J gene end by 4 bases; junction bases not matched to a gene: 7. Germline loops: CDR1 MNHEY, CDR2 SVGAGI. This CDR3 is 14 amino acids long. CDR3 loop: CASSPRDSFYGYTF. The CDR3 DNA reads as TGTGCCAGCAGTCCCCGGGACAGCTTCTATGGCTACACCTTC.

This clone was seen a single time. V and J are TRBV7-9 and TRBJ2-7; the D gene is possibly TRBD2 (7 bases). Germline CDR1 and CDR2: SEHNR and FQNEAQ (reference sequence). The CDR3 extends over 13 amino acids. With 5 bases removed from V and 2 bases from J, the gap between germline ends came to 10 bases. DNA for the CDR3: TGTGCCAGCAGCCGGGGGGCCACCTACGAGCAGTACTTC. It yields the protein CASSRGATYEQYF. The full variable domain, completed using reference TRBV7-9 and TRBJ2-7, is DTGVSQNPRHKITKRGQNVTFRCDPISEHNRLYWYRQTLGQGPEFLTYFQNEAQLEKSRLLSDRFSAERPKGSFSTLEIQRTEQGDSAMYLCASSRGATYEQYFGPGTRLTVT.